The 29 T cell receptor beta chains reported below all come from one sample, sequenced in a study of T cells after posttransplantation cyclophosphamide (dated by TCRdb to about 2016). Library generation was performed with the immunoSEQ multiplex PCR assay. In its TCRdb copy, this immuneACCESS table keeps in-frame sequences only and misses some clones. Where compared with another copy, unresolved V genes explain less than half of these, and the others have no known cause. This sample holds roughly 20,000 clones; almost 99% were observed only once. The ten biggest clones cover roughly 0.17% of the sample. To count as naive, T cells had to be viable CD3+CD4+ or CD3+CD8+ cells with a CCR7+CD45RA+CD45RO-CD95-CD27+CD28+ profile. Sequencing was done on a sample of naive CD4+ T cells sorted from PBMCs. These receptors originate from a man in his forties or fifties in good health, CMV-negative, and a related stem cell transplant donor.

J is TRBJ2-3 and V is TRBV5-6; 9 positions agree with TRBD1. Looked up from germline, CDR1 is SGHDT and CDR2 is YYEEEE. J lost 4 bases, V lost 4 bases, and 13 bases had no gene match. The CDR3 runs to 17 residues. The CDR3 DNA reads TGTGCCAGCAGCCTCCTAAGGGGGACAGGGAGAGCAGATACGCAGTATTTT. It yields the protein CASSLLRGTGRADTQYF.

The CDR3 reads CAISERAGVSGRAFEQYF. CDR3 in DNA: TGTGCCATCAGTGAGCGCGCCGGGGTTAGCGGGAGGGCCTTCGAGCAGTACTTC. V and J are TRBV10-3 and TRBJ2-7; 11 bases fit TRBD2. V shed 2 bases, J shed 6 bases, and the junction held 15 bases outside the gene matches. The CDR3 runs to 18 residues. Germline V gene lookup returns CDR1 ENHRY and CDR2 SYGVKD.

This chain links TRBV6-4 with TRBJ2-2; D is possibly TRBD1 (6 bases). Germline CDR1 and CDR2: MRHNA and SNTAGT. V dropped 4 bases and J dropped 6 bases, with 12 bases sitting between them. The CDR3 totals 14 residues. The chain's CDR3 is CASSGTGSAGELFF. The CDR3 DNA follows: TGTGCCAGCAGTGGAACAGGGAGCGCCGGGGAGCTGTTTTTT.

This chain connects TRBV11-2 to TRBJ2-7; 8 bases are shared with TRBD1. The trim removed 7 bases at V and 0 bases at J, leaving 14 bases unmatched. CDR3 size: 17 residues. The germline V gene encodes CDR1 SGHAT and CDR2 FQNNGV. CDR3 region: CASTRTGGSTHSYEQYF. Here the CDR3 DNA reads TGTGCCAGCACGCGAACAGGGGGTAGTACCCACTCCTACGAGCAGTACTTC.

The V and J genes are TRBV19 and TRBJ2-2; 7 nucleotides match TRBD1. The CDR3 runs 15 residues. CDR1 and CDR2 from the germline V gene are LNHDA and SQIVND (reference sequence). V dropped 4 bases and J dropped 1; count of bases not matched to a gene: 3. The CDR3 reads CASSKGGQNTGELFF. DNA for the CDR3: TGTGCCAGTAGTAAAGGGGGCCAGAACACCGGGGAGCTGTTTTTT.

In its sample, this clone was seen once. Here the CDR3 DNA reads TGTGCCAGCAGGATCGGAACAGGGGAGTTACAGCCCCAGCATTTT. Its protein is CASRIGTGELQPQHF. The chain joins TRBV28 to TRBJ1-5, with 7 bases fitting TRBD1. From germline, CDR1 is MDHEN and CDR2 SYDVKM. This CDR3 spans 15 amino acids. The V gene end was trimmed by 6 bases and the J gene end by 7 bases; junction bases not matched to a gene: 12. Drawing the rest from reference TRBV28 and TRBJ1-5, the complete variable domain is DVKVTQSSRYLVKRTGEKVFLECVQDMDHENMFWYRQDPGLGLRLIYFSYDVKMKEKGDIPEGYSVSREKKERFSLILESASTNQTSMYLCASRIGTGELQPQHFGDGTRLSIL.

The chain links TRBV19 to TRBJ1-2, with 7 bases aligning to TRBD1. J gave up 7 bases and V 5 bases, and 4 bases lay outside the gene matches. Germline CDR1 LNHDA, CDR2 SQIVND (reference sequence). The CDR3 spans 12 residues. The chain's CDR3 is CASSVDRVGYTF. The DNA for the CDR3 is TGTGCCAGTAGTGTCGACAGGGTTGGCTACACCTTC.

This CDR3 is CAWSVAGGTQYF. In DNA form, the CDR3 reads TGTGCCTGGAGTGTCGCCGGCGGGACCCAGTACTTC. This sequence joins TRBV30 and TRBJ2-5; D ambiguous. The germline V gene has CDR1 GTSNPN and CDR2 SVGIG (reference sequence). The CDR3 totals 12 residues. V was trimmed by 0 bases and J by 7 bases, leaving 9 bases between them.

The CDR3: CASSQGHSGQETQYF. For the CDR3, the DNA is TGCGCCAGCAGCCAAGGACACTCGGGCCAAGAGACCCAGTACTTC. The V gene is TRBV5-1, the J gene TRBJ2-5, with a tentative D call TRBD1 (5 bases). V gave up 4 bases and J gave up 1 base, with 14 bases separating them. CDR1 and CDR2 (germline): SGHRS, YFSETQ. This CDR3 region has 15 residues.

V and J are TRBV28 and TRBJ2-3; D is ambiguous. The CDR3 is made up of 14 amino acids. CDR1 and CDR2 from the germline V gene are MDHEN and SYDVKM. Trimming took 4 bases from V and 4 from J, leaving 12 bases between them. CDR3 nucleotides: TGTGCCAGCAGTTGGGCAGCAAGGCCAGATACGCAGTATTTT. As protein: CASSWAARPDTQYF. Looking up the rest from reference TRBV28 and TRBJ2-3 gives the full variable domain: DVKVTQSSRYLVKRTGEKVFLECVQDMDHENMFWYRQDPGLGLRLIYFSYDVKMKEKGDIPEGYSVSREKKERFSLILESASTNQTSMYLCASSWAARPDTQYFGPGTRLTVL.

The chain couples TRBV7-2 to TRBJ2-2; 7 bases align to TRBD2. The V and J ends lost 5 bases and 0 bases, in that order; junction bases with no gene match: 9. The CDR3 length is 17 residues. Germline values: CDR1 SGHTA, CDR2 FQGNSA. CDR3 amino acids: CASSLGPSGTNTGELFF. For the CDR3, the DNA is TGTGCCAGCAGCCTAGGGCCAAGCGGGACGAACACCGGGGAGCTGTTTTTT.

CDR3 DNA: TGTGCCAGCAGACGAGGATTTAATCAGCCCCAGCATTTT. Translation: CASRRGFNQPQHF. The chain combines TRBV6-5 with TRBJ1-5; D uncertain. Between the trimmed V and J ends, which lost 6 bases and 4 bases, there was a span of 10 bases. CDR1 and CDR2 from the germline V gene are MNHEY and SVGAGI. The CDR3 runs to 13 residues.

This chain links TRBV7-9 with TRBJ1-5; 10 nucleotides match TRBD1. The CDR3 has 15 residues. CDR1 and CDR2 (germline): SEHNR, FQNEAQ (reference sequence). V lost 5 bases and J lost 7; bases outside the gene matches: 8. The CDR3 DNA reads TGTGCCAGCAGCCCAGACCGGGACAGGGGACAGCCCCAGCATTTT. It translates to CASSPDRDRGQPQHF.

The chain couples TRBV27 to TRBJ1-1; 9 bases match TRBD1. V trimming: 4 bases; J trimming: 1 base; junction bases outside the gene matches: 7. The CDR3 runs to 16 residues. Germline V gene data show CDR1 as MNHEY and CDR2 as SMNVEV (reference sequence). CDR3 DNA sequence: TGTGCCAGCAGTTGGAGACAGGGGGAAGGGAACACTGAAGCTTTCTTT. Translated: CASSWRQGEGNTEAFF.

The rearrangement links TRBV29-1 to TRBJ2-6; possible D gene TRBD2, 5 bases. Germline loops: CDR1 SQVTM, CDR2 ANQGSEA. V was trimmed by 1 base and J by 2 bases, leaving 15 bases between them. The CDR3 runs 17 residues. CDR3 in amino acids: CSVEGLRTGTGANVLTF. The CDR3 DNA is TGCAGCGTTGAAGGTCTCCGGACGGGGACTGGGGCCAACGTCCTGACTTTC.

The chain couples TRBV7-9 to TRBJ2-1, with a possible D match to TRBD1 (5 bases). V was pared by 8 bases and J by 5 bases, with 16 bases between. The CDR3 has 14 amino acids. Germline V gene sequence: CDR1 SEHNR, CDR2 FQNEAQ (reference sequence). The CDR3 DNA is TGTGCCAGCGGGGTCCCCTCCAGGGACAATGAGCAGTTCTTC. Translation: CASGVPSRDNEQFF.

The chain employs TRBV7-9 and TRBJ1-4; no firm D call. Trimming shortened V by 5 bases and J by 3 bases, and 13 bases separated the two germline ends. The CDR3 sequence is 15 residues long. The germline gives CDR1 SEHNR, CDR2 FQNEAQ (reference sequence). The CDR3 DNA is TGTGCCAGCAGCATTGCGGGGATACCTAATGAAAAACTGTTTTTT. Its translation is CASSIAGIPNEKLFF. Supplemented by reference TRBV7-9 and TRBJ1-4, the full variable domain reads DTGVSQNPRHKITKRGQNVTFRCDPISEHNRLYWYRQTLGQGPEFLTYFQNEAQLEKSRLLSDRFSAERPKGSFSTLEIQRTEQGDSAMYLCASSIAGIPNEKLFFGSGTQLSVL.

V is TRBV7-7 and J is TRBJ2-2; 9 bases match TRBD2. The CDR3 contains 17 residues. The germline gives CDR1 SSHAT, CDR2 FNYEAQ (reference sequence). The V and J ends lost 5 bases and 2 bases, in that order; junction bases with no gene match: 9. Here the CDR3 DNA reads TGTGCCAGCAGCCCTCGCCTAGCGGGAAGAAACACCGGGGAGCTGTTTTTT. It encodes CASSPRLAGRNTGELFF.

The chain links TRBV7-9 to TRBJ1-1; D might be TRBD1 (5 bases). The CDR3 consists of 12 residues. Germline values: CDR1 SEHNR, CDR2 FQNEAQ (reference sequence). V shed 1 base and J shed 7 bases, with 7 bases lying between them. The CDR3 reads CASSLVTGEAFF. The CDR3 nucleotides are TGTGCCAGCAGCTTAGTAACAGGTGAAGCTTTCTTT. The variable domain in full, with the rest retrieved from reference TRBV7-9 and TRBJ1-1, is DTGVSQNPRHKITKRGQNVTFRCDPISEHNRLYWYRQTLGQGPEFLTYFQNEAQLEKSRLLSDRFSAERPKGSFSTLEIQRTEQGDSAMYLCASSLVTGEAFFGQGTRLTVV.

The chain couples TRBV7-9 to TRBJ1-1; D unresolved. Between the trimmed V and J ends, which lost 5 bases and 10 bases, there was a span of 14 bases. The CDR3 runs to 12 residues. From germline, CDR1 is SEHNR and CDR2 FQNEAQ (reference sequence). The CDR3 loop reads CASSPPGSGAFF. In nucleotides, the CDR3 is TGTGCCAGCAGCCCGCCGGGGTCGGGAGCTTTCTTT. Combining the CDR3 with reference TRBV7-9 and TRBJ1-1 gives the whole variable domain DTGVSQNPRHKITKRGQNVTFRCDPISEHNRLYWYRQTLGQGPEFLTYFQNEAQLEKSRLLSDRFSAERPKGSFSTLEIQRTEQGDSAMYLCASSPPGSGAFFGQGTRLTVV.

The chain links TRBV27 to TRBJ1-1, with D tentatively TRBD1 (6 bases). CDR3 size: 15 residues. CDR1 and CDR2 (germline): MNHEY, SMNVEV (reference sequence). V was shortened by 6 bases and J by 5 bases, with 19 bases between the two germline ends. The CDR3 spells CASRTLAGEGTEAFF. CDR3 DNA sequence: TGTGCCAGCAGGACGTTGGCAGGGGAAGGTACTGAAGCTTTCTTT.

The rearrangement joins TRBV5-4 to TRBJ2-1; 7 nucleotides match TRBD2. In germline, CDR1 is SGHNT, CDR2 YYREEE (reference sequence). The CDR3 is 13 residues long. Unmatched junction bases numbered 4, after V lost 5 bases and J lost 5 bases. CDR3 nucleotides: TGTGCCAGCAGTAGACTAGCTGACAATGAGCAGTTCTTC. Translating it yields CASSRLADNEQFF. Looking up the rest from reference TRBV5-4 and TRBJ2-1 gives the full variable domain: ETGVTQSPTHLIKTRGQQVTLRCSSQSGHNTVSWYQQALGQGPQFIFQYYREEENGRGNFPPRFSGLQFPNYSSELNVNALELDDSALYLCASSRLADNEQFFGPGTRLTVL.

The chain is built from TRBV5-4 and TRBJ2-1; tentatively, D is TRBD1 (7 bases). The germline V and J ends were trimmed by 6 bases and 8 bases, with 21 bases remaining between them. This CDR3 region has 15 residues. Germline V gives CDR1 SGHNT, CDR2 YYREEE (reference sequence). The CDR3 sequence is CASTLGGSGGYEQFF. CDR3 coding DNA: TGTGCCAGCACCCTCGGCGGGTCAGGGGGGTATGAGCAGTTCTTC.

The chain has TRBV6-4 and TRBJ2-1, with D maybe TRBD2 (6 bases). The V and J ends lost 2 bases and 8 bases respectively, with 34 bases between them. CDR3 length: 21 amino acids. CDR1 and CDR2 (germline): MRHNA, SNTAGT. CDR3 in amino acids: CASSDPTWRDFRGFLQDEQFF. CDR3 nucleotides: TGTGCCAGCAGTGACCCTACTTGGAGGGACTTCCGAGGATTCCTACAAGATGAGCAGTTCTTC.

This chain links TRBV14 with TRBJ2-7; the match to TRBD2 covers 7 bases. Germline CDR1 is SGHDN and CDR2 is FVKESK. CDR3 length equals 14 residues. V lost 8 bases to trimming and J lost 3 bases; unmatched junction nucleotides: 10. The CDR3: CASGRTGGLYEQYF. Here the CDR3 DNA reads TGTGCCAGCGGGCGGACGGGAGGCCTCTACGAGCAGTACTTC.

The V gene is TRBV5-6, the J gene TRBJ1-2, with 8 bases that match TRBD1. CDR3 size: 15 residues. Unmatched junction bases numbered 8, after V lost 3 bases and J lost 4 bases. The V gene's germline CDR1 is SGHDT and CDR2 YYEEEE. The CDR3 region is CASSSFRTGFYGYTF. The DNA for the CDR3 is TGTGCCAGCAGCTCCTTTCGGACAGGGTTCTATGGCTACACCTTC.

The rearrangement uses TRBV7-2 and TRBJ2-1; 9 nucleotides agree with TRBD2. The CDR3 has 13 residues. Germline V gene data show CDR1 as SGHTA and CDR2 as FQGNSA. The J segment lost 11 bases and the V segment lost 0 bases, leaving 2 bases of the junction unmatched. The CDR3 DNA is TGTGCCAGCAGCTTAGCGACTAGCGGACAGCAGTTCTTC. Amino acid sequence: CASSLATSGQQFF.

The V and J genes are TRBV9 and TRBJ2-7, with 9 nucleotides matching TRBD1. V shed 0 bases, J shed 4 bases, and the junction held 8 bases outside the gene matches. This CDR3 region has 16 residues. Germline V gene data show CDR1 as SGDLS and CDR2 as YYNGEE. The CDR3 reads CASSVGQGDMGYEQYF. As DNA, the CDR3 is TGTGCCAGCAGCGTAGGACAGGGGGATATGGGGTACGAGCAGTACTTC. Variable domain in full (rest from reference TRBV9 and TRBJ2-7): DSGVTQTPKHLITATGQRVTLRCSPRSGDLSVYWYQQSLDQGLQFLIQYYNGEERAKGNILERFSAQQFPDLHSELNLSSLELGDSALYFCASSVGQGDMGYEQYFGPGTRLTVT.

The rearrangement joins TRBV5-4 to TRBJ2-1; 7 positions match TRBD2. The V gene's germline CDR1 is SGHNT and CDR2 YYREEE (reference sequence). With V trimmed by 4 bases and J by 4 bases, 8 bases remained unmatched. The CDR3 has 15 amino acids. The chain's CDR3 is CASSQEGLPYNEQFF. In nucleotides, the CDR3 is TGTGCCAGCAGCCAAGAGGGACTACCTTACAATGAGCAGTTCTTC.